This T cell receptor (beta chain) was sequenced in a study of early T cells in non-severe SARS-CoV-2 infection. This clonotype was seen repeatedly, ten times or more. The V and J ends lost 1 base and 4 bases respectively, with 13 bases between them. The CDR3 consists of 15 residues. TCRdb re-called the 5' RACE reads through MiXCR, storing one row per CDR3 protein. The sample has 45,000 to 70,000 distinct CDR3 sequences, approximately 6.2% seen once. This TCR was recovered from an adult who was a healthcare worker with PCR-confirmed SARS-CoV-2 infection or an uninfected control (not recorded which). The V and J genes are TRBV12-3 or TRBV12-4 and TRBJ1-2; D is perhaps TRBD1 (6 bases). Sequencing was done on a sample of whole blood. The CDR3 loop is CASSLEQGGGYGYTF. CDR3 coding DNA: TGTGCCAGCAGTTTAGAACAGGGTGGAGGCTATGGCTACACCTTC.